The rows below give T cell receptor beta chains drawn from one sample of a study of blood T cells in healthy people across ages. TCRdb used MiXCR to reprocess the 5' RACE reads, holding one entry per CDR3 protein. The sample consists of more than 550,000 distinct CDR3 sequences, about a fifth of them appearing once. The source material was blood. Receptor source: a man aged 70 or older in good health. CDR3s include the opening cysteine and the closing phenylalanine or tryptophan. The D gene is left open where the match is weak. Clone size, where shown, is once, few, many, or a class for clones that have expanded.

>-|TRBV18|TRBJ2-3|few|14
TGTGCCAGCTCACCAGGGCAGTCGGTAGATACGCAGTATTTT
CASSPGQSVDTQYF
>TRBD1|TRBV12-3/TRBV12-4|TRBJ2-3|-|15
TGTGCCAGCAGACCCGGGACAGGAGGCTCCGATACGCAGTATTTT
CASRPGTGGSDTQYF
>-|TRBV7-9|TRBJ2-7|few|12
TGTGCCAGCAGCCCGGGGGCTTTCGAGCAGTACTTC
CASSPGAFEQYF
>-|TRBV5-6|TRBJ2-3|few|15
TGTGCCAGCAGCTTGTGGGCAGGGCGCACAGATACGCAGTATTTT
CASSLWAGRTDTQYF
>-|TRBV5-1|TRBJ2-2|few|15
TGCGCCAGCAGCCCATATATGACTAGTTCCGGGGAGCTGTTTTTT
CASSPYMTSSGELFF
>-|TRBV20-1|TRBJ1-1|few|11
TGCAGTGCTAGAAACGGCACTGAAGCTTTCTTT
CSARNGTEAFF
>-|TRBV11-3|TRBJ2-2|-|13
TGTGCCAGCAGCCGCCCGCCCACCGGGGAGCTGTTTTTT
CASSRPPTGELFF
>TRBD1|TRBV12-3/TRBV12-4|TRBJ1-2|few|13
TGTGCCAGCAGTTTAGAGGACAGGGGCGGCTACACCTTC
CASSLEDRGGYTF
>TRBD1|TRBV27|TRBJ2-2|few|16
TGTGCCAGCAGCTCTTTTGGGACAGCGAACACCGGGGAGCTGTTTTTT
CASSSFGTANTGELFF
>-|TRBV10-3|TRBJ1-2|-|13
TGTGCCATCAGTGAGGACAGCGACTATGGCTACACCTTC
CAISEDSDYGYTF
>-|TRBV15|TRBJ1-2|few|16
TGTGCCACCAGCAGCGTCCGTGACACCCTCAACTATGGCTACACCTTC
CATSSVRDTLNYGYTF
>-|TRBV7-8|TRBJ1-1|many|15
TGTGCCAGCAGCCCCCATGACAGGCCCAACACTGAAGCTTTCTTT
CASSPHDRPNTEAFF
>TRBD1|TRBV29-1|TRBJ1-2|few|15
TGCAGCGGGGGACAGGGGGCACCCCAGGGCTATGGCTACACCTTC
CSGGQGAPQGYGYTF
>-|TRBV12-5|TRBJ2-1|few|17
TGTGCTAGTGGTTTGGTACTCGGCAGTCCTTCCTACAATGAGCAGTTCTTC
CASGLVLGSPSYNEQFF
>TRBD2|TRBV28|TRBJ2-7|-|16
TGTGCCAGCAGGACCCCGGGACTAGCGGGGGGATACGAGCAGTACTTC
CASRTPGLAGGYEQYF
>-|TRBV7-9|TRBJ2-1|-|16
TGTGCCAGCAGCCCGAGATCTTTGGGCGGTTACAATGAGCAGTTCTTC
CASSPRSLGGYNEQFF
>TRBD1|TRBV4-1|TRBJ1-2|few|15
TGCGCCAGCAGCCAACCGGGACAGGGAGTCGGTGGCTACACCTTC
CASSQPGQGVGGYTF
>TRBD1|TRBV5-1|TRBJ2-3|-|13
TGCGCCAGCAGAACAGGGGACACAGATACGCAGTATTTT
CASRTGDTDTQYF
>TRBD1|TRBV25-1|TRBJ2-1|many|17
TGTGCCAGCAGTGATCTGGACAGGGGGCCTTCCTACAATGAGCAGTTCTTC
CASSDLDRGPSYNEQFF
>-|TRBV12-3/TRBV12-4|TRBJ1-1|-|15
TGTGCCAGCACCTACCCGGGCAGGGAGAACACTGAAGCTTTCTTT
CASTYPGRENTEAFF
>-|TRBV6-6|TRBJ2-6|few|13
TGTGCCAGCACTCAGCCTGGGGCCAACGTCCTGACTTTC
CASTQPGANVLTF
>TRBD2|TRBV20-1|TRBJ2-1|-|15
TGCAGTGCCTTGGGACTAGCGGCTTCCTACAATGAGCAGTTCTTC
CSALGLAASYNEQFF
>-|TRBV6-1|TRBJ2-4|few|17
TGTGCCAGCAGCCCCACCCGAGGGGACCTAGCCAAAAACATTCAGTACTTC
CASSPTRGDLAKNIQYF
>-|TRBV7-2|TRBJ1-1|-|14
TGTGCCAGCAGCCCGAGTGGGGAGAACACTGAAGCTTTCTTT
CASSPSGENTEAFF
>TRBD2|TRBV9|TRBJ2-3|-|17
TGTGCCAGCAGCGTAGCTTTAAGAGCGGGAGTTACAGATAAGCAGTATTTT
CASSVALRAGVTDKQYF
>-|TRBV9|TRBJ1-3|-|16
TGTGCCAGCAGCTCCTCCTCCCAGGGCTCTGGAAACACCATATATTTT
CASSSSSQGSGNTIYF
>-|TRBV6-5|TRBJ2-7|-|15
TGTGCCAGCAGTTACTCGACCCGGACTAAGGGACAGCAGTACTTC
CASSYSTRTKGQQYF
>-|TRBV2|TRBJ2-5|-|13
TGTGCCAGCAGTGCAGAGTACCAAGAGACCCAGTACTTC
CASSAEYQETQYF
>TRBD2|TRBV14|TRBJ2-2|-|16
TGTGCCAGCAGCGAGGGACTAGCGGGGGTCGGCGGGGAGCTGTTTTTT
CASSEGLAGVGGELFF
>-|TRBV29-1|TRBJ2-7|-|14
TGCAGCGCCGGACTAGCAGGGGGAACCTACGAGCAGTACTTC
CSAGLAGGTYEQYF
>-|TRBV14|TRBJ1-2|many|13
TGTGCCAGCAGCCAAGAGTCAAGCTATGGCTACACCTTC
CASSQESSYGYTF
>-|TRBV6-2/TRBV6-3|TRBJ2-5|-|14
TGTGCCAGCAGTTACTCTGAGATCCCCAGGACCCAGTACTTC
CASSYSEIPRTQYF
>TRBD2|TRBV5-1|TRBJ2-7|once|17
TGCGCCAGCAGCCGAGAAATTATCGGGGGGGCCAACCACGAGCAGTACTTC
CASSREIIGGANHEQYF
>TRBD1|TRBV2|TRBJ2-7|-|14
TGTGCCAGCAAGGGGACAGCCATAACGTATGGTCAGTACTTC
CASKGTAITYGQYF
>TRBD1|TRBV7-7|TRBJ2-1|few|15
TGTGCCAGCAGCTCCGGGACAGGGGGCAGGAATGAGCAGTTCTTC
CASSSGTGGRNEQFF
>-|TRBV7-8|TRBJ2-3|few|16
TGTGCCAGCAGCCCTCGGGTCGGACCGCGCGAAGATACGCAGTATTTT
CASSPRVGPREDTQYF
>-|TRBV12-3/TRBV12-4|TRBJ2-3|-|13
TGTGCCAGCACAAACAGGTTCACAGATACGCAGTATTTT
CASTNRFTDTQYF
>TRBD1|TRBV5-4|TRBJ2-6|-|17
TGTGCCAGCAGACGCGGCGGACAGGGTACTGGGGCCAACGTCCTGACTTTC
CASRRGGQGTGANVLTF
>-|TRBV5-1|TRBJ1-1|many|14
TGCGCCAGCCGAGGGGCGTACATGAACACTGAAGCTTTCTTT
CASRGAYMNTEAFF
>-|TRBV7-8|TRBJ1-1|-|14
TGTGCCAGCAGCTTAGTTAGGGGGAACGCTGAAGCTTTCTTT
CASSLVRGNAEAFF
>TRBD1|TRBV7-2|TRBJ1-1|-|15
TGTGCCAGCAGCTTAGAGGGACAGTTAACCACTGAAGCTTTCTTT
CASSLEGQLTTEAFF
>-|TRBV5-1|TRBJ1-2|-|13
TGCGCCAGCAGCTTGGGACAGTCAAATGGCTACACCTTC
CASSLGQSNGYTF
>TRBD1|TRBV7-8|TRBJ2-2|-|14
TGTGCCAGCGGCAACCCGACAGGGCCCGGGGAGCTGTTTTTT
CASGNPTGPGELFF
>-|TRBV20-1|TRBJ1-1|-|11
TGCAGTGCCTTCACCCGGGACCAAGCTTTCTTT
CSAFTRDQAFF
>TRBD1|TRBV29-1|TRBJ1-2|-|18
TGCAGCGTTGAGGTTATAAACTCGGGACAGGGGTCGTCAGGCGGCTACACCTTC
CSVEVINSGQGSSGGYTF
>-|TRBV7-3|TRBJ1-1|-|14
TGTGCCAGCAGTTTATTCCCCCAGAACACTGAAGCTTTCTTT
CASSLFPQNTEAFF
>-|TRBV11-2|TRBJ2-2|-|14
TGTGCCAGCAGCTTTTCGACTGGGACCGGGGAGCTGTTTTTT
CASSFSTGTGELFF
>-|TRBV12-3/TRBV12-4|TRBJ2-5|-|11
TGTGCCAGCAGTTCGGTGGAGACCCAGTACTTC
CASSSVETQYF
>TRBD1|TRBV7-9|TRBJ1-6|-|15
TGTGCCAGCGGCTTAGTTGGGACAGGGAGCTCACCCCTCCACTTT
CASGLVGTGSSPLHF
>-|TRBV6-6|TRBJ2-5|-|13
TGTGCCAGCAGTTACACAAGTCCGGGTGAGCAGTACTTC
CASSYTSPGEQYF
>-|TRBV4-3|TRBJ2-3|-|15
TGCGCCAGCAGCCAAGATCCTCACAACACAGATACGCAGTATTTT
CASSQDPHNTDTQYF
>TRBD2|TRBV28|TRBJ2-7|-|15
TGTGCCAGCAGTCCCACCGGGACTAGTGTCTACGAGCAGTACTTC
CASSPTGTSVYEQYF
>-|TRBV20-1|TRBJ1-2|-|14
TGCAGTGCCCCTAGACAGACTCCTAACTATGGCTACACCTTC
CSAPRQTPNYGYTF